This TCR beta chain is drawn from a study of CD8 T cells in Susac syndrome. When the RNA was reverse transcribed, random hexamers were used with an input of about 0.5 to 1 ug. TCRdb called the immunoSEQ multiplex PCR reads again in MiXCR, with one record for every CDR3 protein. Of roughly 130,000 distinct CDR3 sequences in the sample, roughly 96% were seen once. The sample consisted of CD4+ T cells from PBMCs. This receptor was identified in a human donor in good health.

In DNA form, the CDR3 reads TGTGCCAGCAGTCCGACAGGGGGCCTATCCGTTGGGCCCCAGCATTTT. Translating it yields CASSPTGGLSVGPQHF. V and J are TRBV2 and TRBJ1-5; 10 bases fit TRBD1. V was clipped by 5 bases and J by 9 bases; unmatched bases: 13. The CDR3 is made up of 16 amino acids. CDR1 is SNHLY and CDR2 is FYNNEI in the germline V gene.